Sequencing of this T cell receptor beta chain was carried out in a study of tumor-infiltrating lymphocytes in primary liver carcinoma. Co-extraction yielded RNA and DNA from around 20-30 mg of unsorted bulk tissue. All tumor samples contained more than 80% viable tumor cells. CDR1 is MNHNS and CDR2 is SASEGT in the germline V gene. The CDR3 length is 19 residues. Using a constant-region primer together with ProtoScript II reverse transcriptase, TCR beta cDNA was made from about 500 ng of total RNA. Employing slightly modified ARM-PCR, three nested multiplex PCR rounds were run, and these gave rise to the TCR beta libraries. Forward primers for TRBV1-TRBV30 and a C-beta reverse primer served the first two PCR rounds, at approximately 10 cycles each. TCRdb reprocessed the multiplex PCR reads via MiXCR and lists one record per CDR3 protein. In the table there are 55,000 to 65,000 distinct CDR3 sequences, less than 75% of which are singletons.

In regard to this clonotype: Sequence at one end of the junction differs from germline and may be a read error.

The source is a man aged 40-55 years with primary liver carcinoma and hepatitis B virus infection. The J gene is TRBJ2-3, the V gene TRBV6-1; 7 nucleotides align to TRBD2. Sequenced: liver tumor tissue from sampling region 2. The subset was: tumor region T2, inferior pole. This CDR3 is CASRGTTGSRSRSTDTHYF. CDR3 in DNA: TGTGCCAGCAGGGGGACTACCGGGAGCCGGAGCCGAAGCACAGATACGCATTATTTT.